This TCR beta chain was sequenced in a study of cytomegalovirus exposure and HLA in healthy donors. Notes on the study in general: After further analysis at a later stage, 16,951 TCR beta sequences were associated with HLA alleles at 0.05 false discovery rate. One variant, a missense change in DCLRE1C, was linked in a later analysis to TCR beta V- and J-gene trimming.

The V end was cut by 3 bases, the J end by 1 base, with 8 bases between. This CDR3 is 14 amino acids long. Germline CDR1 and CDR2: MNHEY and SVGAGI. Vbeta (60) and Jbeta (13) primers were used in the PCR. Repertoires were generated with immunoSEQ multiplex PCR, while TCRdb's copy carries only in-frame clones and drops some. Of about 240,000 clones in the sample, 70% to 90% are singletons; the top ten hold roughly 0.24%. On this clone: Antigen unknown.

Source material: PBMCs. This TCR was sampled from a girl aged 2-10 years in good health and CMV-seronegative. The gene calls are TRBV6-5 and TRBJ2-3; D is possibly TRBD2 (5 bases). This CDR3 is CASSYRRGTDTQYF. CDR3 coding DNA: TGTGCCAGCAGTTATCGGCGGGGCACAGATACGCAGTATTTT.